What follows are 18 T cell receptor beta chains derived from one specimen sequenced in a study of blood T cell repertoires in COVID-19 (dated by TCRdb to the early 2020s). Library preparation employed the immunoSEQ multiplex PCR assay. The source is immuneACCESS, and TCRdb retained only in-frame sequences with V and J called. Part of the clones is not carried over; for the studies checked, unresolved V genes explain less than half of this, and the remainder is unexplained. The sample includes more than 200,000 clones, with 85% to 90% observed a single time. About 5% of the sample is in the top ten clones. The sequenced sample consisted of peripheral blood. Receptors were obtained from a woman in her sixties with COVID-19, enrolled during active disease.

CDR3 region: CASSIQGQNENYGYTF. The CDR3 DNA reads TGTGCCAGTAGTATACAGGGACAGAACGAGAACTATGGCTACACCTTC. The chain couples TRBV19 to TRBJ1-2; 7 bases are a match to TRBD1. Per germline, CDR1 LNHDA and CDR2 SQIVND (reference sequence). V dropped 2 bases and J dropped 2; count of bases not matched to a gene: 8. This CDR3 region has 16 residues.

V is TRBV13 and J is TRBJ1-3, with 9 bases lining up with TRBD1. CDR3 length: 17 amino acids. Trimming took 3 bases from V and 0 from J; bases not matched to a gene: 6. Per the germline V gene, CDR1 is PRHDT and CDR2 is FYEKMQ (reference sequence). The CDR3 loop reads CASSFPGQGSSGNTIYF. The DNA for the CDR3 is TGTGCCAGCAGCTTTCCGGGACAGGGAAGCTCTGGAAACACCATATATTTT. The full variable domain, its missing parts supplied by reference TRBV13 and TRBJ1-3, is AAGVIQSPRHLIKEKRETATLKCYPIPRHDTVYWYQQGPGQDPQFLISFYEKMQSDKGSIPDRFSAQQFSDYHSELNMSSLELGDSALYFCASSFPGQGSSGNTIYFGEGSWLTVV.

This clone has only one observation. The chain couples TRBV27 to TRBJ1-5; TRBD1 aligns across 9 bases. Germline V gives CDR1 MNHEY, CDR2 SMNVEV (reference sequence). The CDR3 loop spans 15 amino acids. V was pared by 3 bases and J by 6 bases, with 6 bases of the junction left unmatched. CDR3: CASSFTGGAAQPQHF. The CDR3, as DNA: TGTGCCAGCAGTTTTACAGGGGGCGCAGCTCAGCCCCAGCATTTT.

J is TRBJ1-6 and V is TRBV6-5; D may be TRBD1 (6 bases). Deletions cut 5 bases from V and 10 bases from J, with 15 bases between. CDR1 MNHEY and CDR2 SVGAGI come from the germline V gene. The CDR3 is 14 residues long. DNA of the CDR3: TGTGCCAGCAGTAGACAGGCAAAAGAGTCACCCCTCCACTTT. Its protein product is CASSRQAKESPLHF.

In DNA, the CDR3 is TGTGCCAGCAGCCCCCAGACAGGGGGGGGAGAGACCCAGTACTTC. Amino acids: CASSPQTGGGETQYF. This chain uses TRBV5-4 with TRBJ2-5; 9 bases fit TRBD1. Per the germline V gene, CDR1 is SGHNT and CDR2 is YYREEE (reference sequence). V dropped 4 bases and J dropped 4; count of bases not matched to a gene: 8. CDR3 size: 15 residues.

V gene TRBV27 combines with J gene TRBJ1-2; 7 positions match TRBD1. Trimming removed 8 bases from V and 6 bases from J; junction bases left unmatched: 15. The CDR3 covers 15 residues. Germline V CDR1 and CDR2: MNHEY, SMNVEV (reference sequence). In DNA, the CDR3 is TGTGCCAGCCAGACACAGACAGGGTTTCTCGATGGCTACACCTTC. This gives the protein CASQTQTGFLDGYTF.

The chain recombines TRBV9 with TRBJ2-1; TRBD2 matches 11 bases. After removal of 0 bases from V and 4 bases from J, the junction contained 9 bases not matched to a gene. Germline V lookup: CDR1 SGDLS, CDR2 YYNGEE. The CDR3 runs to 18 residues. The chain's CDR3 is CASSVGPVAGGPYNEQFF. The CDR3 region has the DNA TGTGCCAGCAGCGTAGGTCCGGTAGCGGGAGGGCCTTACAATGAGCAGTTCTTC.

This clone was seen once. The gene calls are TRBV15 and TRBJ2-5; TRBD1 might be the D (5 bases). Germline V CDR1 and CDR2: LNHNV, YYDKDF (reference sequence). This CDR3 region has 14 residues. Deletions cut 0 bases from V and 5 bases from J, with 10 bases between. The chain's CDR3 is CATSRDAGLETQYF. CDR3 nucleotide sequence: TGTGCCACCAGCAGAGATGCAGGGTTGGAGACCCAGTACTTC.

The V and J genes are TRBV28 and TRBJ2-2, with 10 bases identical to TRBD2. This CDR3 has 15 amino acids. V lost 5 bases and J lost 3; bases outside the gene matches: 3. The germline V gene encodes CDR1 MDHEN and CDR2 SYDVKM. Written as DNA, the CDR3 is TGTGCCAGCAGTCTAGCGGGAGCGCACACCGGGGAGCTGTTTTTT. The encoded protein is CASSLAGAHTGELFF. The full variable domain, rest sourced from reference TRBV28 and TRBJ2-2, is DVKVTQSSRYLVKRTGEKVFLECVQDMDHENMFWYRQDPGLGLRLIYFSYDVKMKEKGDIPEGYSVSREKKERFSLILESASTNQTSMYLCASSLAGAHTGELFFGEGSRLTVL.

The rearrangement joins TRBV18 to TRBJ2-1, with D possibly matching TRBD1 (5 bases). This CDR3 spans 13 amino acids. V shed 3 bases and J shed 10 bases, with 13 bases lying between them. CDR1 is KGHSH and CDR2 is LQKENI in the germline V gene. DNA for the CDR3: TGTGCCAGCTCACCGAGAGCAGGGTGGGAGCAGTTCTTC. It specifies CASSPRAGWEQFF.

J is TRBJ2-5 and V is TRBV19; TRBD1 matches at 7 bases. After removal of 5 bases from V and 3 bases from J, the junction contained 3 bases not matched to a gene. This CDR3 comprises 13 residues. CDR1 is LNHDA, CDR2 SQIVND, per germline (reference sequence). CDR3 DNA: TGTGCCAGTAGTGTCACAGGGGAAGAGACCCAGTACTTC. Its protein product is CASSVTGEETQYF.

The chain uses TRBV24-1 and TRBJ2-5; D perhaps matches TRBD1 (7 bases). Germline CDR1 KGHDR, CDR2 SFDVKD. Trimming took 2 bases from V and 4 from J, leaving 16 bases between them. This CDR3 region has 16 residues. CDR3 bases: TGTGCCACCAGTGATTGGAGGACAGGAGGGGGAGAGACCCAGTACTTC. This encodes CATSDWRTGGGETQYF.

This rearrangement joins TRBV18 to TRBJ2-7; 8 bases align to TRBD1. The J segment lost 6 bases and the V segment lost 2 bases, leaving 6 bases of the junction unmatched. In germline, CDR1 is KGHSH, CDR2 LQKENI. CDR3 length: 14 residues. The chain's CDR3 is CASSPGQGLGEQYF. CDR3 coding DNA: TGTGCCAGCTCACCAGGACAGGGCCTCGGCGAGCAGTACTTC.

This clone has a handful of counts. V gene TRBV2 combines with J gene TRBJ1-3, with D uncertain. Looked up from germline, CDR1 is SNHLY and CDR2 is FYNNEI. Trimming left V 2 bases short and J 1 base short, with 12 bases between. The CDR3 is 16 amino acids. The CDR3 nucleotides read TGTGCCAGCAGTGAACGTCCAGTCCGTTCTGGAAACACCATATATTTT. Amino acid sequence: CASSERPVRSGNTIYF.

This chain uses TRBV30 with TRBJ1-1; 8 nucleotides match TRBD1. The V segment lost 3 bases and the J segment 6 bases; nucleotides outside the gene matches: 9. The CDR3 totals 14 residues. Germline-derived CDR1 and CDR2 are GTSNPN and SVGIG (reference sequence). This CDR3 reads CAWRLQGAGAEAFF. As DNA, the CDR3 is TGTGCCTGGAGGCTGCAGGGGGCCGGTGCTGAAGCTTTCTTT.

The rearrangement links TRBV11-3 to TRBJ2-3, with 9 positions matching TRBD2. The V gene end was trimmed by 3 bases and the J gene end by 4 bases; junction bases not matched to a gene: 5. CDR1 is SGHNT, CDR2 YENEEA, per germline. CDR3 length equals 15 residues. The chain's CDR3 is CASSFSGRISDTQYF. Written as DNA, the CDR3 is TGTGCCAGCAGCTTTAGCGGGAGAATCTCAGATACGCAGTATTTT.

V and J are TRBV6-2 or TRBV6-3 and TRBJ1-1; D remains ambiguous. Trimming took off 0 bases at V and 0 bases at J, with 14 bases between the two ends. Germline values: CDR1 MNHEY, CDR2 SVGEGT. The CDR3 has 17 residues. The CDR3 DNA is TGTGCCAGCAGTTACTCGACGAGGAGGGCGATGAACACTGAAGCTTTCTTT. This codes for CASSYSTRRAMNTEAFF.

The gene calls are TRBV2 and TRBJ2-1, with 11 bases lining up with TRBD2. After removal of 6 bases from V and 8 bases from J, the junction contained 12 bases not matched to a gene. CDR3 length: 16 amino acids. Per the germline V gene, CDR1 is SNHLY and CDR2 is FYNNEI. CDR3 sequence (DNA): TGTGCCAGCAGCCAAGGGGAGACTAGCGGGATCTATGAGCAGTTCTTC. It specifies CASSQGETSGIYEQFF.